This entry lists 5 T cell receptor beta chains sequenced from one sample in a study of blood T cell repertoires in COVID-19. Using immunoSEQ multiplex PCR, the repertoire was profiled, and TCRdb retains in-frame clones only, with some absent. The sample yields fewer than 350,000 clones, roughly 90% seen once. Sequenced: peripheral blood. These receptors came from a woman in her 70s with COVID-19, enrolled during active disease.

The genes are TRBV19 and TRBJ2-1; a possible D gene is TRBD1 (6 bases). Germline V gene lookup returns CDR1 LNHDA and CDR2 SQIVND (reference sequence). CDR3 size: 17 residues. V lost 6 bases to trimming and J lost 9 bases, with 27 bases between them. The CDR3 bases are TGTGCCAGTAGCCCATCGGCCGGCGCAGGGACATCGTCTGAGCAGTTCTTC. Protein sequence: CASSPSAGAGTSSEQFF.

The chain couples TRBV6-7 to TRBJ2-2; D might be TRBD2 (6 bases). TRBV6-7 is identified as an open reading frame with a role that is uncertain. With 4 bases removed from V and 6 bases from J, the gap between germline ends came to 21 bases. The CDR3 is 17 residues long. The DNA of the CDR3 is TGTGCCAGCAGTTCTCGTCAGGGAGGTCCCTCACCCGGGGAGCTGTTTTTT. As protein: CASSSRQGGPSPGELFF.

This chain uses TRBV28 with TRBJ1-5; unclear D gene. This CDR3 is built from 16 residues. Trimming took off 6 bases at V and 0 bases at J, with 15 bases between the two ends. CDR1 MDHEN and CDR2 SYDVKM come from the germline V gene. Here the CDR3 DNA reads TGTGCCAGCAGCCCCTCAGGCAGGAATAGCAATCAGCCCCAGCATTTT. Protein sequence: CASSPSGRNSNQPQHF. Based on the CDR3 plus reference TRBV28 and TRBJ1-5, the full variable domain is DVKVTQSSRYLVKRTGEKVFLECVQDMDHENMFWYRQDPGLGLRLIYFSYDVKMKEKGDIPEGYSVSREKKERFSLILESASTNQTSMYLCASSPSGRNSNQPQHFGDGTRLSIL.

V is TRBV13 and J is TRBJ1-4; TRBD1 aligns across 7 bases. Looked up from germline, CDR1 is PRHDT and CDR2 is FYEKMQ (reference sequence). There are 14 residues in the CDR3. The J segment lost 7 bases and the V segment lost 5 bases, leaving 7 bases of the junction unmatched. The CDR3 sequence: CASSVRRQGEKLFF. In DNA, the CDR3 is TGTGCCAGCAGCGTCAGGAGACAGGGTGAAAAACTGTTTTTT. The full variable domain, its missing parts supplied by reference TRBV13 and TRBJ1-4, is AAGVIQSPRHLIKEKRETATLKCYPIPRHDTVYWYQQGPGQDPQFLISFYEKMQSDKGSIPDRFSAQQFSDYHSELNMSSLELGDSALYFCASSVRRQGEKLFFGSGTQLSVL.

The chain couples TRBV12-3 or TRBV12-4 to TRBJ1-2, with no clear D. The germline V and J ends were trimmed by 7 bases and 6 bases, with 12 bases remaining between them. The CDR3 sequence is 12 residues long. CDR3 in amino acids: CASTWASHGYTF. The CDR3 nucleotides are TGTGCCAGCACCTGGGCCTCACATGGCTACACCTTC.